Shown below are 6 T cell receptor beta chains from a single sample sequenced in a study of OX40 agonist ivuxolimab in advanced cancers. The method was immunoSEQ multiplex PCR; TCRdb's version includes in-frame clones alone and lacks a portion of them. The table lists tens of thousands of clones, approximately 85% of them singletons. The starting material was CD4+ or CD8+ T cells sorted from blood, obtained in a trial of the OX40 agonist ivuxolimab. These receptors were taken from an adult with an advanced solid tumor such as melanoma, head and neck, liver or kidney cancer.

Of note for this clone: Mismatch with germline at one junction end may stem from a read error. This chain links TRBV7-6 with TRBJ2-2; weak D call: TRBD1 (6 bases). The CDR3 runs to 15 residues. Germline V gene lookup returns CDR1 SGHVS and CDR2 FNYEAQ. This CDR3 is CASSVAPGANGELFF. The CDR3 DNA follows: TGTGCCAGCAGCGTAGCCCCAGGGGCGAACGGGGAGCTGTTTTTT.

This chain uses TRBV27 with TRBJ2-4, with a weak D call TRBD1 (6 bases). CDR1 and CDR2 (germline): MNHEY, SMNVEV (reference sequence). V was trimmed by 5 bases and J by 2 bases, leaving 13 bases between them. The CDR3 runs to 15 residues. Here the CDR3 DNA reads TGTGCCAGCAGTAGCTTCAGGGGCACCAAAAACATTCAGTACTTC. As protein: CASSSFRGTKNIQYF.

The gene calls are TRBV7-2 and TRBJ2-1, with 10 positions matching TRBD2. The junction had 4 bases not matched to a gene; V was cut back by 2 bases and J by 3 bases. Germline V gives CDR1 SGHTA, CDR2 FQGNSA. The CDR3 runs to 16 residues. The CDR3 coding sequence is TGTGCCAGCAGCTTAAAAGCGGGAGGGCACTACAATGAGCAGTTCTTC. It yields the protein CASSLKAGGHYNEQFF. Filled out from reference TRBV7-2 and TRBJ2-1, the complete variable domain reads GAGVSQSPSNKVTEKGKDVELRCDPISGHTALYWYRQSLGQGLEFLIYFQGNSAPDKSGLPSDRFSAERTGGSVSTLTIQRTQQEDSAVYLCASSLKAGGHYNEQFFGPGTRLTVL.

CDR3 sequence (DNA): TGTGCCAGCAGTTTCTCCGTTAACTATGGCTACACCTTC. It codes for CASSFSVNYGYTF. The J gene is TRBJ1-2, the V gene TRBV28; D remains unclear. V lost 3 bases to trimming and J lost 1 base, with 6 bases between them. This CDR3 has 13 residues. Germline V lookup: CDR1 MDHEN, CDR2 SYDVKM.

This clone was observed once. V is TRBV28 and J is TRBJ1-2; no clear D. The V gene's germline CDR1 is MDHEN and CDR2 SYDVKM. The CDR3 runs to 15 residues. V was clipped by 8 bases and J by 1 base, with 17 bases between them. The CDR3 region is CASRPLLRVNYGYTF. Written as DNA, the CDR3 is TGTGCCAGCCGGCCCCTATTACGTGTTAACTATGGCTACACCTTC.

V is TRBV13 and J is TRBJ2-2, with D perhaps TRBD1 (7 bases). CDR1 is PRHDT and CDR2 is FYEKMQ in the germline V gene (reference sequence). The CDR3 is 16 amino acids. V shed 5 bases and J shed 1 base, with 14 bases lying between them. The CDR3 here is CASSTHRGLNTGELFF. Written as DNA, the CDR3 is TGTGCCAGCAGCACTCACAGGGGACTGAACACCGGGGAGCTGTTTTTT.